A single sample gave rise to the 25 T cell receptor delta chains below, sequenced in a study of gamma-delta T cells after stem cell transplantation (dated by TCRdb to between 2015 and 2016). Receptor libraries were prepared by RT-PCR. The sequencer listed for this sample is Illumina MiSeq. For TCRdb, the public reads were processed anew by CATT, and duplicate DNA sequences were folded into one row. Counted in this sample were roughly 15,000 delta-chain clones; 30% to 35% of them appeared once. Together, the top ten hold approximately 3.9% of the sample. The material sequenced was gamma-delta T cells. The source of these receptors is a human donor. It is not recorded whose cells these are; they may come from a transplant donor.

This clone was picked up a small number of times. The chain is built from TRDV1 and TRDJ2; tentatively, D is TRDD3 (6 bases). Trimming cost V 4 bases and J 8 bases, with 14 bases left between them. Germline CDR1 is TSWWSYY and CDR2 is QGS. This CDR3 region has 14 residues. CDR3 nucleotides: TGTGCTCTTGGGGGTCGGCTGGGGAGGGCACAACTCTTCTTT. Protein sequence: CALGGRLGRAQLFF.

Only a few counts were recorded for this clone. The chain recombines TRDV1 with TRDJ1, with 10 bases aligning to TRDD3. Germline CDR1 reads TSWWSYY; CDR2 reads QGS. V shed 1 base, J shed 0 bases, and the junction held 17 bases outside the gene matches. There are 21 residues in the CDR3. This chain's CDR3 is CALGEPRLGGYAYPDTDKLIF. The CDR3 DNA sequence: TGTGCTCTTGGGGAACCGCGATTAGGGGGATACGCGTATCCGGACACCGATAAACTCATCTTT.

This clone was seen a handful of times. This chain uses TRDV3 with TRDJ1; the match to TRDD3 covers 7 bases. There are 19 residues in the CDR3. V dropped 4 bases and J dropped 0; count of bases not matched to a gene: 23. Germline V gene data show CDR1 as TVYSNPD and CDR2 as GDNSRS (reference sequence). The CDR3 bases are TGTGCCTCCCATAATCCGCTCGTTCCGGGGGGATTGCACACCGATAAACTCATCTTT. The encoded protein is CASHNPLVPGGLHTDKLIF. Full variable domain (remainder filled in from reference TRDV3 and TRDJ1): CDKVTQSSPDQTVASGSEVVLLCTYDTVYSNPDLFWYRIRPDYSFQFVFYGDNSRSEGADFTQGRFSVKHILTQKAFHLVISPVRTEDSATYYCASHNPLVPGGLHTDKLIFGKGTRVTVEP.

The chain couples TRDV2 to TRDJ1, with TRDD3 as a possible D gene (6 bases). V was cut by 5 bases and J by 0 bases, with 21 bases left in between. The CDR3 sequence is 17 residues long. Germline-derived CDR1 and CDR2 are GEAIGNYY and EKD. This CDR3 is CACGIRGSGGYTDKLIF. The CDR3 nucleotides are TGTGCCTGTGGTATCAGGGGGAGCGGTGGGTACACCGATAAACTCATCTTT.

The chain joins TRDV3 to TRDJ1; 10 bases are a match to TRDD3. J gave up 5 bases and V 0 bases, and 9 bases lay outside the gene matches. The CDR3 has 15 amino acids. The germline V gene has CDR1 TVYSNPD and CDR2 GDNSRS (reference sequence). CDR3 amino acids: CAFSRYWGICDKLIF. Here the CDR3 DNA reads TGTGCCTTTAGCCGATACTGGGGGATCTGTGATAAACTCATCTTT.

This clone was observed a few times. The chain has TRDV3 and TRDJ1; 12 bases line up with TRDD3. Germline CDR1 and CDR2: TVYSNPD and GDNSRS (reference sequence). The junction had 10 bases not matched to a gene; V was cut back by 4 bases and J by 1 base. The CDR3 sequence is 16 residues long. CDR3 bases: TGTGCCTGCGTTCCTGGGGGATACGGGGGCACCGATAAACTCATCTTT. This encodes CACVPGGYGGTDKLIF.

In this sample, this clone turned up a few times. The J gene is TRDJ1, the V gene TRDV1; TRDD3 matches 9 bases. Trimming cost V 1 base and J 0 bases; bases outside gene matches: 27. The CDR3 is 24 residues long. Germline loops: CDR1 TSWWSYY, CDR2 QGS. This CDR3 reads CALGEPPTRRWGDTKDRYTDKLIF. The CDR3 DNA is TGTGCTCTTGGGGAACCTCCCACTCGTAGATGGGGGGATACCAAAGACCGATACACCGATAAACTCATCTTT.

V is TRDV3 and J is TRDJ1; 12 nucleotides line up with TRDD3. Trimming took 3 bases from V and 0 from J; bases not matched to a gene: 23. Per the germline V gene, CDR1 is TVYSNPD and CDR2 is GDNSRS (reference sequence). The CDR3 is 21 residues long. CDR3: CAFASYNYWGIPRTYTDKLIF. The CDR3 DNA follows: TGTGCCTTCGCTTCCTACAATTACTGGGGGATACCCCGTACGTACACCGATAAACTCATCTTT.

Regarding this clone: Other DNA sequences of this sample code for an identical CDR3. The J gene is TRDJ3, the V gene TRDV2; 10 bases align to TRDD3. This CDR3 region has 21 residues. CDR1 is GEAIGNYY, CDR2 EKD, per germline. Unmatched junction bases numbered 15, after V lost 4 bases and J lost 1 base. The CDR3 region is CACDYLGDIIGDSWDTRQMFF. The CDR3 region has the DNA TGTGCCTGTGATTATCTGGGGGATATAATAGGTGATTCCTGGGACACCCGACAGATGTTTTTC.

This clone showed up just a few times. The rearrangement joins TRDV1 to TRDJ1, with TRDD3 matching 11 bases. This CDR3 has 23 residues. The J segment lost 4 bases and the V segment lost 9 bases, leaving 34 bases of the junction unmatched. The V gene's germline CDR1 is TSWWSYY and CDR2 QGS. CDR3 region: CALHFVPGHRLGGYVRFNDKLIF. CDR3 DNA sequence: TGTGCTCTCCACTTCGTTCCAGGACACCGACTTGGGGGATACGTGCGGTTTAACGATAAACTCATCTTT.

There are a few counts of this clone. The V and J genes are TRDV3 and TRDJ1; D is ambiguous. CDR3 length equals 11 residues. Trimming left V 4 bases short and J 0 bases short, with 6 bases between. CDR1 is TVYSNPD and CDR2 is GDNSRS in the germline V gene (reference sequence). For the CDR3, the DNA is TGTGCCTGTGAGGACACCGATAAACTCATCTTT. This codes for CACEDTDKLIF.

There are a few counts of this clone. V gene TRDV2 combines with J gene TRDJ2; D gene unclear. CDR1 GEAIGNYY and CDR2 EKD come from the germline V gene. The V gene lost 1 base and the J gene lost 0 bases, with 8 bases spanning the gap. This CDR3 region has 15 residues. The CDR3 nucleotides read TGTGCCTGTGACACACTGAGGGCTTTGACAGCACAACTCTTCTTT. Protein sequence: CACDTLRALTAQLFF.

The sample holds a few counts of this clone. This chain uses TRDV1 with TRDJ1; TRDD3 might be the D (5 bases). The CDR3 loop spans 15 amino acids. V shed 2 bases and J shed 2 bases, with 12 bases lying between them. Per the germline V gene, CDR1 is TSWWSYY and CDR2 is QGS. CDR3 region: CALGEVGVGTDKLIF. Here the CDR3 DNA reads TGTGCTCTTGGGGAAGTTGGGGTCGGGACCGATAAACTCATCTTT.

The chain employs TRDV3 and TRDJ1, with D maybe TRDD2 (7 bases). The V and J ends lost 1 base and 8 bases respectively, with 35 bases between them. This CDR3 contains 19 residues. Germline V gene data show CDR1 as TVYSNPD and CDR2 as GDNSRS (reference sequence). CDR3 nucleotide sequence: TGTGCCTTTAATTCCTACGGTCCCTACTGGCTGGGGAGGAGGCGAAAACTCATCTTT. Translating gives CAFNSYGPYWLGRRRKLIF.

The chain joins TRDV2 to TRDJ3, with 11 bases identical to TRDD3. Germline CDR1 is GEAIGNYY and CDR2 is EKD. The ends lost 2 bases at V and 0 bases at J; junction bases unmatched: 5. This CDR3 spans 19 amino acids. CDR3: CACDILGDNFSWDTRQMFF. DNA of the CDR3: TGTGCCTGTGACATACTGGGGGATAACTTCTCCTGGGACACCCGACAGATGTTTTTC.

V gene TRDV2 combines with J gene TRDJ3; TRDD3 matches at 12 bases. Unmatched junction bases numbered 3, after V lost 2 bases and J lost 2 bases. This CDR3 region has 18 residues. The germline V gene encodes CDR1 GEAIGNYY and CDR2 EKD. CDR3 in DNA: TGTGCCTGTGACAGACTGGGGGATACCCCCTGGGACACCCGACAGATGTTTTTC. Encoded protein: CACDRLGDTPWDTRQMFF.

V gene TRDV2 combines with J gene TRDJ3; D is perhaps TRDD3 (6 bases). This CDR3 is built from 18 residues. CDR1 and CDR2 from the germline V gene are GEAIGNYY and EKD. Between the trimmed V and J ends, which lost 0 bases and 4 bases, there was a span of 15 bases. The DNA of the CDR3 is TGTGCCTGTGACACCGACGGGGATCGGGCTTGGGACACCCGACAGATGTTTTTC. This codes for CACDTDGDRAWDTRQMFF.

This clone was seen more than once but under ten times. This sequence joins TRDV3 and TRDJ1, with D possibly being TRDD2 (5 bases). The CDR3 runs 16 residues. V was trimmed by 4 bases and J by 0 bases, leaving 21 bases between them. CDR1 and CDR2 from the germline V gene are TVYSNPD and GDNSRS (reference sequence). CDR3 coding DNA: TGTGCCTCCTACTGCCCCCCGGGCGGGAACACCGATAAACTCATCTTT. It specifies CASYCPPGGNTDKLIF.

This clone was seen only a few times. This chain connects TRDV2 to TRDJ3; 8 bases line up with TRDD3. CDR3 size: 24 residues. V shed 1 base and J 4 bases; nucleotides not matched to a gene: 26. Germline V CDR1 and CDR2: GEAIGNYY, EKD. The CDR3: CACDTRRGFLLYWGQRWDTRQMFF. The CDR3 DNA follows: TGTGCCTGTGACACTCGACGGGGGTTCCTTCTGTACTGGGGGCAAAGGTGGGACACCCGACAGATGTTTTTC.

Concerning this clone: At one end, the junction sequence differs from germline, possibly due to a read error. V gene TRDV2 combines with J gene TRDJ2; 7 nucleotides align to TRDD3. Germline V gene sequence: CDR1 GEAIGNYY, CDR2 EKD. The CDR3 is 20 amino acids. The CDR3 DNA reads TGTGCCTGTGACACCGGAAGTACTGGGGCATACAACGCTTTGACAGCAAAACTCTTCTTT. This codes for CACDTGSTGAYNALTAKLFF.

The chain is built from TRDV1 and TRDJ3, with 8 bases identical to TRDD3. This CDR3 is 24 amino acids long. Germline V lookup: CDR1 TSWWSYY, CDR2 QGS. The J segment lost 0 bases and the V segment lost 4 bases, leaving 23 bases of the junction unmatched. CDR3 in amino acids: CALGASSSTSVLGGPSWDTRQMFF. The CDR3 DNA reads as TGTGCTCTTGGGGCCTCTTCCTCGACCTCCGTACTGGGGGGACCCTCCTGGGACACCCGACAGATGTTTTTC.

Note on this clone: The junction departs from the called germline gene at one end, perhaps through a read error. The chain links TRDV2 to TRDJ3; 12 bases align to TRDD3. In germline, CDR1 is GEAIGNYY, CDR2 EKD. This CDR3 has 19 residues. Written as DNA, the CDR3 is TGTGCCTGTGACAGTACTGGGGGATACAGCTCCTTGGACACCCGACAGATGTTTTTC. Translated, it gives CACDSTGGYSSLDTRQMFF.

The rearrangement joins TRAV29/DV5 to TRDJ1, with TRDD3 matching 13 bases. The CDR3 covers 21 residues. The germline CDR1 and CDR2 sequences are NSMFDY and ISSIKDK. Here the CDR3 reads CAAWGVLGDTRASPFTDKLIF. The DNA for the CDR3 is TGTGCCGCGTGGGGAGTACTGGGGGATACGCGGGCCAGCCCTTTCACCGATAAACTCATCTTT.

The rearrangement joins TRDV1 to TRDJ1; unclear D gene. Per the germline V gene, CDR1 is TSWWSYY and CDR2 is QGS. This CDR3 has 19 amino acids. Trimming took 7 bases from V and 5 from J, leaving 32 bases between them. CDR3 loop: CALEFTNLTGWMPRDKLIF. The CDR3 region has the DNA TGTGCTCTTGAATTTACCAACCTTACAGGGTGGATGCCCCGGGATAAACTCATCTTT.

This clone occurred a few times. The CDR3 DNA is TGTGCTCTTGGGAACCGGACTGGGGGATACACCGATAAACTCATCTTT. Amino acids: CALGNRTGGYTDKLIF. The rearrangement uses TRDV1 and TRDJ1, with 10 bases matching TRDD3. Germline values: CDR1 TSWWSYY, CDR2 QGS. The CDR3 loop spans 16 amino acids. The trim removed 5 bases at V and 0 bases at J, leaving 6 bases unmatched.